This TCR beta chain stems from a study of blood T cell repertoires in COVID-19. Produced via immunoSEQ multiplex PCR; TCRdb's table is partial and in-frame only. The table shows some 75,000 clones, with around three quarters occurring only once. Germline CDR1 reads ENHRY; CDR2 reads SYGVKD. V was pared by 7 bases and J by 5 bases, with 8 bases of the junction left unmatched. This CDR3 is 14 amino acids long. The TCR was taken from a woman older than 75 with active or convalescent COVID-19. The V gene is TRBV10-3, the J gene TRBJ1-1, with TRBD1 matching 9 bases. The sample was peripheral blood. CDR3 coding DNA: TGTGCCATCACCTTGGGACAGGGAGTAACTGAAGCTTTCTTT. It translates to CAITLGQGVTEAFF.